This T cell receptor (beta chain) was documented in a study of blood T cell repertoires in COVID-19. In the source study's methods: Estimated nucleated cell counts came from reference gene primer amplification. Here immunoSEQ multiplex PCR was the method, and the copy in TCRdb shows in-frame clones only, minus some. V and J calls and clone size follow that table, whereas D and trimming were derived from the DNA. The profile covers about 170,000 clones, with about 80% appearing a single time and roughly a tenth taken by the ten largest. Germline V lookup: CDR1 SNHLY, CDR2 FYNNEI. This CDR3 is 15 amino acids long. Trimming removed 2 bases at V and 5 bases at J, with 15 bases between.

This sequence originates from a man aged 65 to 85 with active or convalescent COVID-19. This chain links TRBV2 with TRBJ2-5, with D perhaps matching TRBD1 (5 bases). The sequenced material came from peripheral blood. The DNA for the CDR3 is TGTGCCAGCAGTGAATTGGCAGGGCGTGGGGAGACCCAGTACTTC. It specifies CASSELAGRGETQYF.